This TCR beta chain was identified in a study of technical replicates of blood from a handful of donors. TCRdb keeps only in-frame clones here, not all; method: immunoSEQ multiplex PCR. Of fewer than 90,000 clones in the sample, just over 90% are singletons; the top ten hold roughly 0.26%. The germline V and J ends were trimmed by 1 base and 7 bases, with 8 bases remaining between them. The germline gives CDR1 MGHRA, CDR2 YSYEKL. The CDR3 has 13 residues. The clonotype comes from a human donor in good health. Material for sequencing was T cells isolated from PBMCs. This sequence joins TRBV4-1 and TRBJ1-3; D remains ambiguous. The CDR3 DNA sequence: TGCGCCAGCAGCCAAGTGAATCGGAACACCATATATTTT. It translates to CASSQVNRNTIYF.